Below, one TCR beta chain is given with its context. The antigen is unknown. These data originate in a study of identical twins. General study findings and limits: Abundant beta clonotypes from cord blood had fewer insertions, unlike memory repertoires, which showed none.

The CDR3 sequence is 15 residues long. The junction had 3 bases not matched to a gene; V was cut back by 1 base and J by 2 bases. Per the germline V gene, CDR1 is DFQATT and CDR2 is SNEGSKA (reference sequence). Unique molecular identifiers were present on the cDNA, which also gained a universal primer site by template switching. TCRdb used MiXCR to reprocess the 5' RACE reads, holding one entry per CDR3 protein. The sample shows approximately 530,000 distinct CDR3 sequences, around 22% of them seen only once. The same specimen was also included in a second study, on yellow fever vaccine responses in identical twins. That investigation notes: After vaccination, twins' T cell response reportedly seemed partly convergent, partly personalized.

The chain has TRBV20-1 and TRBJ2-1; 9 bases map to TRBD2. This receptor was obtained from a woman under 30 in good health. The sequenced sample was CD4+ T cells sorted from blood. The CDR3 DNA follows: TGCAGTGCTAGAGTCGCGGGAGGGACCTACAATGAGCAGTTCTTC. The encoded protein is CSARVAGGTYNEQFF.